This TCR beta chain was obtained from a study of T cell responses to AZD1222 COVID-19 vaccine. This clone has more than one count but fewer than ten. Its specificity is unknown. Between the trimmed V and J ends, which lost 6 bases and 0 bases, there was a span of 15 bases. The CDR3 is made up of 16 amino acids. Per germline, CDR1 SGDLS and CDR2 YYNGEE. Clones were sequenced by immunoSEQ multiplex PCR, and TCRdb holds only the in-frame ones, with some missing. There are 60,000 to 80,000 clones in the sample; about three quarters occur only once, and around 50% lies in the top ten. Study-wide findings and caveats: Just five to seven people given AZD1222 tested seropositive at baseline. Reportedly, nearly half of unique spike TCRs recognized epitopes outside B.1.351/B.1.1.7 mutations. There were mostly white British donors and more females than males, and clonal diversity was possibly underestimated. After two AZD1222 doses, spike-specific TCR breadth and depth rose versus day 0.

V gene TRBV9 combines with J gene TRBJ2-2; weak D call: TRBD2 (5 bases). The source is an adult who received the AZD1222 COVID-19 vaccine. The sample here was peripheral blood, taken 28 days after the second AZD1222 dose. CDR3 nucleotide sequence: TGTGCCAGCACTAGCTCCCTTAGCGCGAACACCGGGGAGCTGTTTTTT. This codes for CASTSSLSANTGELFF.